This is a list of T cell receptor beta chains from one sample in a study of cytomegalovirus exposure and HLA in healthy donors. TCRdb's table, derived via immunoSEQ multiplex PCR, lists solely in-frame clones and lacks some. The sample has 150,000 to 200,000 clones, around 81% seen once; the top ten hold 1.5% to 1.7%. Sample: PBMCs. The origin of the receptors is a man aged 35 to 55 in good health and CMV-seronegative. The CDR3 runs from the conserved cysteine through the conserved F or W. A D gene is named only where the DNA matches it firmly. For some rows the clone size is stated as once, few or many, or as a class when expanded; others skip it.

>few|TRBJ1-6|TRBV5-6|TRBD1
TGTGCCAGCAGCTTCCAGGGGGCTTACAATTCACCCCTCCACTTT
CASSFQGAYNSPLHF
>few|TRBJ2-3|TRBV5-1|TRBD1
TGCGCCAGCAGCTTTGCACAGGGGGATACAGATACGCAGTATTTT
CASSFAQGDTDTQYF
>-|TRBJ2-4|TRBV9|TRBD1
TGTGCCAGCAGCGTAGGACAGGGCCTTGGAAACAGTCAGTACTTC
CASSVGQGLGNSQYF
>-|TRBJ1-1|TRBV7-2|TRBD1
TGTGCCAGCAGAATCACAGGGGTACGGACTGAAGCTTTCTTT
CASRITGVRTEAFF
>-|TRBJ1-1|TRBV5-1|TRBD1
TGCGCCAGCAGCTCCTCAGGGGGGTCGTCCGAAGCTTTCTTT
CASSSSGGSSEAFF
>-|TRBJ1-1|TRBV7-2|TRBD1
TGTGCCAGCAGCGGGCGGGCAGGGGGATTGAACACTGAAGCTTTCTTT
CASSGRAGGLNTEAFF
>once|TRBJ2-2|TRBV30|-
TGTGCCTGGAGTTGGGGCGGCGCCACCGGGGAGCTGTTTTTT
CAWSWGGATGELFF
>-|TRBJ2-7|TRBV29-1|TRBD1
TGCAGCGTCTACCTGGGACAGGGTGTCTACGAGCAGTACTTC
CSVYLGQGVYEQYF
>-|TRBJ2-2|TRBV5-1|-
TGCGCCAGCAGCCAGGGACAACCGAACACCGGGGAGCTGTTTTTT
CASSQGQPNTGELFF
>-|TRBJ2-1|TRBV6-6|-
TGTGCCAGCAGTTCCCGGGACTTCGGTTACAATGAGCAGTTCTTC
CASSSRDFGYNEQFF
>-|TRBJ1-2|TRBV4-1|TRBD1
TGCGCCAGCAGCCAAGTGACAGGGGGCTACACCTTC
CASSQVTGGYTF
>few|TRBJ1-1|TRBV6-5|TRBD1
TGTGCCAGCAGTTACCCCGGGACAGCGGGCGCTTTCTTT
CASSYPGTAGAFF
>-|TRBJ1-1|TRBV9|-
TGTGCCAGCAGACCTATGCCCCGGACAGAAGTTAGTTCTGAAGCTTTCTTT
CASRPMPRTEVSSEAFF
>-|TRBJ2-7|TRBV28|-
TGTGCCAGCAGGTGGGACTTCGGCTCCTACGAGCAGTACTTC
CASRWDFGSYEQYF
>-|TRBJ2-7|TRBV2|-
TGTGCCAGCAGTGAACAGGGGACCTCCTACGAGCAGTACTTC
CASSEQGTSYEQYF
>-|TRBJ2-1|TRBV27|TRBD1
TGTGCCAGTAGGGACAGAAATAACCCTTACAATGAGCAGTTCTTC
CASRDRNNPYNEQFF
>-|TRBJ2-3|TRBV2|TRBD2
TGTGCCAGCAGTGAGATAGCGGGGGGGGGAGATACGCAGTATTTT
CASSEIAGGGDTQYF
>-|TRBJ2-7|TRBV19|TRBD2
TGTGCCAGTAGTAGCCTCACTAGCGGGAGGGCCTACGAGCAGTACTTC
CASSSLTSGRAYEQYF
>-|TRBJ2-6|TRBV7-9|-
TGTGCCAGCAGCCCCCCTGGGCACTCTGGGGCCAACGTCCTGACTTTC
CASSPPGHSGANVLTF
>few|TRBJ2-2|TRBV11-2|-
TGTGCCAGCAGCCCCAGACTAGAGACCGGGGAGCTGTTTTTT
CASSPRLETGELFF
>once|TRBJ2-2|TRBV14|-
TGTGCCAGCAGCCAATTTCTATCCGAGGAGCTGTTTTTT
CASSQFLSEELFF
>-|TRBJ2-7|TRBV18|TRBD2
TGTGCCAGCTCAAATAGCGGGAGCACCTACGAGCAGTACTTC
CASSNSGSTYEQYF
>-|TRBJ2-5|TRBV19|-
TGTGCCAGTAGTATAGTGCAGGGAATACAAGAGACCCAGTACTTC
CASSIVQGIQETQYF
>few|TRBJ1-5|TRBV2|TRBD1
TGTGCCAGCAGAAAGGACAGGGCGGAACAGCCCCAGCATTTT
CASRKDRAEQPQHF
>-|TRBJ2-3|TRBV5-6|TRBD2
TGTGCCAGCAGCCGACGTTCCGAGCGGGAGGAGGTAGATACGCAGTATTTT
CASSRRSEREEVDTQYF
>-|TRBJ2-1|TRBV6-1|TRBD2
TGTGCCAGCAGTGTAGGGGCCGGGCTAGCGGGAGTTGTTGAGCAGTTCTTC
CASSVGAGLAGVVEQFF
>few|TRBJ2-3|TRBV25-1|TRBD1
TGTGCCAGCAGTGAACAGGGGGCTTTCACAGATACGCAGTATTTT
CASSEQGAFTDTQYF
>-|TRBJ1-3|TRBV18|-
TGTGCCAGCTCACCGTCAGGGGCAGGAAACACCATATATTTT
CASSPSGAGNTIYF
>-|TRBJ2-4|TRBV7-2|-
TGTGCCAGCAGCTTAAGTGGGGGGTTTGTGAACATTCAGTACTTC
CASSLSGGFVNIQYF
>once|TRBJ2-5|TRBV30|TRBD2
TGTGCCTGGGCATACGCAGCGGGAGGCGGAGAGACCCAGTACTTC
CAWAYAAGGGETQYF
>-|TRBJ2-7|TRBV9|-
TGTGCCAGCAGCCCTGGGGGGGGCCACGAGCAGTACTTC
CASSPGGGHEQYF
>few|TRBJ1-1|TRBV19|-
TGTGCCAGTAGTATAGGACCAGGCACTGAAGCTTTCTTT
CASSIGPGTEAFF
>few|TRBJ1-1|TRBV5-1|-
TGCGCCAGCAGCTCGGGGAGTTTGAACACTGAAGCTTTCTTT
CASSSGSLNTEAFF
>few|TRBJ2-1|TRBV14|TRBD2
TGTGCCAGCAGCCAAGATCGCCTAGCGGGAGATGAGCAGTTCTTC
CASSQDRLAGDEQFF
>once|TRBJ2-1|TRBV7-2|TRBD1
TGTGCCAGCAGCCGGGACAGGGGGATCCATGAGCAGTTCTTC
CASSRDRGIHEQFF
>few|TRBJ1-1|TRBV5-6|TRBD1
TGTGCCAGCAGCGCCAGCGCAGGGGGCGCTTCCCAGACTGAAGCTTTCTTT
CASSASAGGASQTEAFF
>-|TRBJ2-3|TRBV7-2|-
TGTGCCAGCAGCATACTCCCCGGGGGGCATGGCACAGATACGCAGTATTTT
CASSILPGGHGTDTQYF
>-|TRBJ1-5|TRBV6-6|-
TGTGCCAGCAGAGGACGGCGGGATCAGCCCCAGCATTTT
CASRGRRDQPQHF
>-|TRBJ2-1|TRBV4-1|TRBD2
TGCGCCAGCAGCCTGACTAGCGGGAGTCTTAATGAGCAGTTCTTC
CASSLTSGSLNEQFF
>few|TRBJ2-5|TRBV5-6|-
TGTGCCAGCAGCTTGTTGGCCAGGGGCTCTGAGACCCAGTACTTC
CASSLLARGSETQYF
>-|TRBJ1-5|TRBV2|-
TGTGCCAGCACGACAGCCCTTCAACAGCCCCAGCATTTT
CASTTALQQPQHF
>-|TRBJ2-3|TRBV28|-
TGTGCCAGCAGTTTCGGGGATACGCAGTATTTT
CASSFGDTQYF
>few|TRBJ1-1|TRBV19|TRBD1
TGTGCCACTAAGTTGGACAGGGAGAGTGTCCGGACTGAAGCTTTCTTT
CATKLDRESVRTEAFF
>-|TRBJ2-2|TRBV6-1|TRBD2
TGTGCCACAGCGGGAGAGCATACCGGGGAGCTGTTTTTT
CATAGEHTGELFF
>-|TRBJ2-1|TRBV7-3|-
TGTGCCAGCAGCTTAGGGACCGGGACTTTGTCCTACAATGAGCAGTTCTTC
CASSLGTGTLSYNEQFF
>once|TRBJ1-2|TRBV2|-
TGTGCCAGCACCGAGGGAGGCCCCTACACCTTC
CASTEGGPYTF
>-|TRBJ2-2|TRBV7-9|TRBD1
TGTGCCAGCAGCCTCAGGACAGGGGTTCGCACCGGGGAGCTGTTTTTT
CASSLRTGVRTGELFF
>-|TRBJ2-3|TRBV2|TRBD2
TGTGCCAGCAGTGAAGAACTAGCGGGAATCGGAGATACGCAGTATTTT
CASSEELAGIGDTQYF
>few|TRBJ1-2|TRBV2|-
TGTGCCAGCAGTCGGACAGAAGTCTATGGCTACACCTTC
CASSRTEVYGYTF
>-|TRBJ1-2|TRBV20-1|-
TGCAGTGCTAGAGATCTGGGCTACACCTTC
CSARDLGYTF
>-|TRBJ1-1|TRBV4-2|-
TGTGCCAGCAGCCGGTCCCCCCCCTTAGAAACTATGAACACTGAAGCTTTCTTT
CASSRSPPLETMNTEAFF
>few|TRBJ1-4|TRBV7-9|-
TGTTCCAGCAGCCAACTCCTGCCGGATGAAAAACTGTTTTTT
CSSSQLLPDEKLFF
>-|TRBJ2-2|TRBV21-1|-
TGTGCCAGCAGCCTTCCCACCGGGGAGCTGTTTTTT
CASSLPTGELFF
>few|TRBJ1-2|TRBV7-2|-
TGTGCCAGCAGCCTAGAGAGGTTAGGCGGCTACACCTTC
CASSLERLGGYTF
>-|TRBJ1-2|TRBV4-2|-
TGTGCCAGCAGCCAAGATCTCGGCGGCAACTATGGCTACACCTTC
CASSQDLGGNYGYTF
>few|TRBJ2-3|TRBV4-1|TRBD2
TGCGCCAGCAGCCAAGTCCCTCCTAGCGGGAGGGCGGAGGATACGCAGTATTTT
CASSQVPPSGRAEDTQYF
>-|TRBJ2-7|TRBV7-9|TRBD1
TGTGCCAGCAGCTTAATGATGACAGGGGCTTCCCACGAGCAGTACTTC
CASSLMMTGASHEQYF
>-|TRBJ2-5|TRBV6-1|TRBD2
TGTGCCAGCAGTCGTCTAGCGGGAGGGGGAGAGACCCAGTACTTC
CASSRLAGGGETQYF
>-|TRBJ2-5|TRBV6-4|TRBD1
TGTGCCAGCAGCGCTACAGGGGTGGAATCGGAGACCCAGTACTTC
CASSATGVESETQYF